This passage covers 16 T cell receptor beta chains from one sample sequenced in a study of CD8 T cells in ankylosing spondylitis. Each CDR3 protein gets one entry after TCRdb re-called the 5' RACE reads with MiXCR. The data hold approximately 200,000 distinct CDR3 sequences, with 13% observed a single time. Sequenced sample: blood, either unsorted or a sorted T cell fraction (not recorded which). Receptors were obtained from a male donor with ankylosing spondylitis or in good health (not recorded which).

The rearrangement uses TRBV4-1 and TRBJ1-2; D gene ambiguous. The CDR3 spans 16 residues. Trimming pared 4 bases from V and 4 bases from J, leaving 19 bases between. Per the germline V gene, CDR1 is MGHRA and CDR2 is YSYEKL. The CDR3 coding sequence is TGCGCCAGCAGCCTAGTGCCGCAGGACGCCTCCTATGGCTACACCTTC. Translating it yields CASSLVPQDASYGYTF.

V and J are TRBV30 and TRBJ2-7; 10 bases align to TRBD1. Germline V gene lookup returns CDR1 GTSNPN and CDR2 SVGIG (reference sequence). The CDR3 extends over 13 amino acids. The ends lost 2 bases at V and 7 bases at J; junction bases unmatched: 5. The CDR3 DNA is TGTGCCTGGAGTACCGGACAGGGGGAAGAGCAGTACTTC. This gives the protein CAWSTGQGEEQYF.

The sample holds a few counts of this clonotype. This chain's CDR3 is CASSQDYAGNYEQYF. Written as DNA, the CDR3 is TGTGCCAGCAGCCAAGATTACGCGGGCAATTACGAGCAGTACTTC. The chain recombines TRBV4-2 with TRBJ2-7; the D gene is possibly TRBD2 (5 bases). CDR1 is LGHNA and CDR2 is YNFKEQ in the germline V gene. CDR3 length: 15 residues. Trimming removed 0 bases from V and 4 bases from J, with 13 bases in between.

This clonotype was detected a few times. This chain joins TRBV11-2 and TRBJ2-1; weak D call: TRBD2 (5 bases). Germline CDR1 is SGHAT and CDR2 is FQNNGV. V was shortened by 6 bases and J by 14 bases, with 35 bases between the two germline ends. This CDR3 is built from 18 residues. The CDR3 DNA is TGTGCCAGCAGGTCAGACTATGGCTCTTCTCCGATATCGCGTCAGGAGTTCTTC. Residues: CASRSDYGSSPISRQEFF.

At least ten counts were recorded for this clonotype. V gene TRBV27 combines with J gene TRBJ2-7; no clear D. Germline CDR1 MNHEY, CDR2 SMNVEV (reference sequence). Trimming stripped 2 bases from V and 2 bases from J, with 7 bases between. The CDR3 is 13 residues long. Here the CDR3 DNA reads TGTGCCAGCAGTTTAAACAGTCCCTACGAGCAGTACTTC. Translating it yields CASSLNSPYEQYF.

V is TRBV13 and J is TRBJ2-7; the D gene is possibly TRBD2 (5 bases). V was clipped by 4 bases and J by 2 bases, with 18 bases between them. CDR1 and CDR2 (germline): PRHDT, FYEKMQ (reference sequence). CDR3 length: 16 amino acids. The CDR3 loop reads CASSSAAGRAAYEQYF. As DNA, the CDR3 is TGTGCCAGCAGCTCGGCGGCGGGCAGAGCGGCCTACGAGCAGTACTTC.

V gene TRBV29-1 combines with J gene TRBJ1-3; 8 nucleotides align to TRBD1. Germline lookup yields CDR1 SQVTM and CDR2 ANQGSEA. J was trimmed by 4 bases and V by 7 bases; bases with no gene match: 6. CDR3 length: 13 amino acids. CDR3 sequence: CSAVQGDGNTIYF. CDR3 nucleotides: TGCAGCGCCGTACAGGGGGACGGAAACACCATATATTTT.

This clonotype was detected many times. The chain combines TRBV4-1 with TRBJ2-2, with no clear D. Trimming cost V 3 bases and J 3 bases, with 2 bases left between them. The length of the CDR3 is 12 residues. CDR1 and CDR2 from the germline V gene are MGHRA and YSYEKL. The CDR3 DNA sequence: TGCGCCAGCAGCCATTACACCGGGGAGCTGTTTTTT. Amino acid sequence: CASSHYTGELFF.

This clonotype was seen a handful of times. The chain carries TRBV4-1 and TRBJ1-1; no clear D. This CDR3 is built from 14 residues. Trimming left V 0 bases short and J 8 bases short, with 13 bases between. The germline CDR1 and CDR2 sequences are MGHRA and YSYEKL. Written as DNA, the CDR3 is TGCGCCAGCAGCCAAGATTCAGGTTTGCCCGAAGCTTTCTTT. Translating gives CASSQDSGLPEAFF.

This chain's CDR3 is CASGLAGGHSYNEQFF. For the CDR3, the DNA is TGCGCCAGCGGACTAGCGGGAGGCCACTCCTACAATGAGCAGTTCTTC. V usage is TRBV10-2 and J usage is TRBJ2-1; 14 bases fit TRBD2. The V segment lost 8 bases and the J segment 0 bases; nucleotides outside the gene matches: 3. In germline, CDR1 is WSHSY, CDR2 SAAADI. This CDR3 has 16 residues.

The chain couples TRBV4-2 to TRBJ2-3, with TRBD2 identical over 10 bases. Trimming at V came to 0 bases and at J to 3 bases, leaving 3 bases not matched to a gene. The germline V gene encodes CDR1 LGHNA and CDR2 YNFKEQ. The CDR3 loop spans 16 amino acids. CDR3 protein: CASSQDPSGGTDTQYF. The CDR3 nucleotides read TGTGCCAGCAGCCAAGACCCTAGCGGGGGTACAGATACGCAGTATTTT.

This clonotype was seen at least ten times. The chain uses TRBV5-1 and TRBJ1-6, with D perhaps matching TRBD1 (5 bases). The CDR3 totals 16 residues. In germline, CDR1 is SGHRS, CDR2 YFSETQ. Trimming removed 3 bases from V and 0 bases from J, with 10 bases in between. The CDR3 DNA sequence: TGCGCCAGCAGCTGGGAGGGGAGCTCCTATAATTCACCCCTCCACTTT. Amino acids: CASSWEGSSYNSPLHF.

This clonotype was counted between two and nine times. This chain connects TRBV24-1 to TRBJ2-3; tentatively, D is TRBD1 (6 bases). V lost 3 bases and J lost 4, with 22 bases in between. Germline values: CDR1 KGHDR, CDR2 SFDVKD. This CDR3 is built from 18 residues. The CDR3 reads CATSDETRGSLYSDTQYF. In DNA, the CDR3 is TGTGCCACCAGTGATGAAACCAGGGGCTCCTTATATTCAGATACGCAGTATTTT.

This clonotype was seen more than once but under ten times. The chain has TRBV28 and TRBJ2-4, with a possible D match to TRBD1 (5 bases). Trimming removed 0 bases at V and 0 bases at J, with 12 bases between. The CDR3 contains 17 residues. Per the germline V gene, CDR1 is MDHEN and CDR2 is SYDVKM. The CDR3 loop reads CASSLWNQGVAKNIQYF. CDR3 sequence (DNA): TGTGCCAGCAGTTTATGGAATCAGGGTGTAGCCAAAAACATTCAGTACTTC.

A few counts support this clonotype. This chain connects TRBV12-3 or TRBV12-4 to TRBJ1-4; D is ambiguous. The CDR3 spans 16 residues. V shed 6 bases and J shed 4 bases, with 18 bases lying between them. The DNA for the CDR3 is TGTGCCAGCAGCCGCAACCCGTGGCAGGTTAATGAAAAACTGTTTTTT. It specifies CASSRNPWQVNEKLFF.

This CDR3 is CASSPMVEFGEQFF. Here the CDR3 DNA reads TGTGCCAGCAGCCCCATGGTAGAATTTGGTGAGCAGTTCTTC. The V call is TRBV9, the J call TRBJ2-1; D ambiguous. V was clipped by 4 bases and J by 9 bases, with 17 bases between them. CDR3 size: 14 residues. The germline CDR1 and CDR2 sequences are SGDLS and YYNGEE.